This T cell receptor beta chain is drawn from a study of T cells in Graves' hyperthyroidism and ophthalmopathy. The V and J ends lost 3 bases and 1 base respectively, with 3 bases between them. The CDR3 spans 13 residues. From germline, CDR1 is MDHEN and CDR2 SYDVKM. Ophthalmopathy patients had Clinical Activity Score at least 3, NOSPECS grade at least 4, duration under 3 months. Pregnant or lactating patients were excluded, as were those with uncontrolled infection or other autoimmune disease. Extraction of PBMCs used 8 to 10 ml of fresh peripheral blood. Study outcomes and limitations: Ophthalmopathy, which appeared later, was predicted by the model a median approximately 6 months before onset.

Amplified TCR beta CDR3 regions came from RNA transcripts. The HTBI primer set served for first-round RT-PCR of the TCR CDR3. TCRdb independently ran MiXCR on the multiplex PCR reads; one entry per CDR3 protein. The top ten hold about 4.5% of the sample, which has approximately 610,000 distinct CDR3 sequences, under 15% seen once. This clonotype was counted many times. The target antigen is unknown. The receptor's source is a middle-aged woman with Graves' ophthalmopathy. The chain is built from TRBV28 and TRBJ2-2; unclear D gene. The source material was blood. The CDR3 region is CASSFRNTGELFF. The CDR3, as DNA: TGTGCCAGCAGTTTCAGGAACACCGGGGAGCTGTTTTTT.